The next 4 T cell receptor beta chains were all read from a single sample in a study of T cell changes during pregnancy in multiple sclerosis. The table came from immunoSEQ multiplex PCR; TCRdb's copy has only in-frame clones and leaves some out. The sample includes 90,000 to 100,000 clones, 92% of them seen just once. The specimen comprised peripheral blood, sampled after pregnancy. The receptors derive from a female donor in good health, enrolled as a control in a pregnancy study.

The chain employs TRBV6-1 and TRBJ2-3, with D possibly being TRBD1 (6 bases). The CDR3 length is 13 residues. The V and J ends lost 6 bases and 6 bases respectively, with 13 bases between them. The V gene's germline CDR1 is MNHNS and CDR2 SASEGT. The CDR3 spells CASSGTLGDTQYF. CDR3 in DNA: TGTGCCAGCAGCGGGACATTGGGCGATACGCAGTATTTT.

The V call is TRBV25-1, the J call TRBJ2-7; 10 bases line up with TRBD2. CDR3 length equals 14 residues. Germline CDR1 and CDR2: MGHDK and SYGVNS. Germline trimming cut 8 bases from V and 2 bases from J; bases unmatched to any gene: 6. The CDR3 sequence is CASCASGGTYEQYF. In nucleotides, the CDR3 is TGTGCCAGCTGTGCTAGCGGGGGAACCTACGAGCAGTACTTC.

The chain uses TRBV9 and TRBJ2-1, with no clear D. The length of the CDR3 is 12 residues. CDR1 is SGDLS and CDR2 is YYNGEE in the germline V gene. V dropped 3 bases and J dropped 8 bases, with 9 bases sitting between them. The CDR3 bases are TGTGCCAGCAGCGGGGCCTCCTATGAGCAGTTCTTC. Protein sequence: CASSGASYEQFF.

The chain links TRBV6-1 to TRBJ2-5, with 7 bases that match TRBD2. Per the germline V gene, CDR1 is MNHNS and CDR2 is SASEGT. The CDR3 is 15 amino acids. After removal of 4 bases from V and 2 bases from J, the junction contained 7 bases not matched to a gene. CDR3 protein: CASSALTSAQETQYF. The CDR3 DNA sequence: TGTGCCAGCAGTGCACTTACTAGCGCACAAGAGACCCAGTACTTC.